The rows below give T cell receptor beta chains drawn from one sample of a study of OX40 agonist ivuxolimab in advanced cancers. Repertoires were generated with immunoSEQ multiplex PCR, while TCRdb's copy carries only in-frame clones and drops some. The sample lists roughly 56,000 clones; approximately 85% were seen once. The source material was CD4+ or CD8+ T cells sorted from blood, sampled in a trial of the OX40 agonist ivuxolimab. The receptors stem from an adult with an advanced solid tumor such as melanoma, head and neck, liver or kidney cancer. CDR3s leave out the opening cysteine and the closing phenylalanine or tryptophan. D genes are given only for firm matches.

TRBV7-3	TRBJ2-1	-	ASSLGVNSYNEQF
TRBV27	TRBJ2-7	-	ASGQGSGLAYEQY
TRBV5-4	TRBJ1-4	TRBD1	ASSQASGTDGEKLF
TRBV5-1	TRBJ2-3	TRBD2	ASSLTSGLNTDTQY
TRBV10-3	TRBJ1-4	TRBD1	AISGGDRANEKLF
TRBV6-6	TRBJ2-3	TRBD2	ASRDSGTDTQY
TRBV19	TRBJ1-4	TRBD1	ASSRDRAATNEKLF
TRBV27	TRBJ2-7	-	ASRKTDGPPEQY
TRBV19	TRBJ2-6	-	ASSRGQDSGANVLT
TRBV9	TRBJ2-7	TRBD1	ASSLQGSPYEQY
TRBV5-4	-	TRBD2	ASSLDGGYYEQY
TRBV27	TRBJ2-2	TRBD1	ASTLMGTGASTGELF
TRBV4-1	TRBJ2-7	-	ASSRPGQRVSYEQY
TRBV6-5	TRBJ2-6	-	ATTAGPSGANVLT
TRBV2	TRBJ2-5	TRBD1	ASSVYRGRETQY
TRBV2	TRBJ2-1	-	ASKGLVYNEQF
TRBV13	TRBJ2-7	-	ASSFVGGYEQY
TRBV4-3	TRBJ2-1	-	ASSQDFNNEQF
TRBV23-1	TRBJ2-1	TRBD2	ATIIVLAGYYNEQF
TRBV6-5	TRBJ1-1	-	ASSYSNTPPTTEAF
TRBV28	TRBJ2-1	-	ASSLFLDADEQF
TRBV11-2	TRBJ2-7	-	ASSLGSNEQY
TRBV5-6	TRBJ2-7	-	ASSLEISEQY
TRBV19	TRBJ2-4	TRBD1	ASSGSGTAEKNIQY
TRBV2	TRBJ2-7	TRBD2	ASSENGLAFTSDYEQY
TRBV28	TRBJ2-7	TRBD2	ASSLLAGDKRAGEQY
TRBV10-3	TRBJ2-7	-	AIFDRNYEQY
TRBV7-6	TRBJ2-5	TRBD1	ASSRSTGGIGTQY
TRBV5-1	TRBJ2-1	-	ASSLGTAVYNEQF
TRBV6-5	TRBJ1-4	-	ASSSTDGTNEKLF
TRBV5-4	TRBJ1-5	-	ASSSGGALNQPQH
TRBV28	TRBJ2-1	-	ASISLSVNSEQF
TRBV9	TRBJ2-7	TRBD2	ASSAGLLAGGEQY
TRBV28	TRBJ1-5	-	ASSWTVNQPQH
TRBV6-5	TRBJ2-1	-	ASNLHIRSEQF
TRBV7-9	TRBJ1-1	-	ASSYTGPGGTEAF
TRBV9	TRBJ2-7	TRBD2	ASSPPGGKSYEQY
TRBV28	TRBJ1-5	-	ASSGLWSNQPQH
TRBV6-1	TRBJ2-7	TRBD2	ASRGLAGEQY